The sequence of this T cell receptor beta chain was determined in a study of blood T cell repertoires in COVID-19 (dated by TCRdb to about 2020). As for the study more broadly: Samples covering the acute and convalescent phases of COVID-19 were provided by collaborators in the United States, Italy and Spain. The prospective study material was composed of cDNA or gDNA derived from T cells, B-cell-depleted T cells, or PBMCs. Subjects who had been exposed to COVID-19, were actively infected with it, or had recovered from it provided the deeply sampled blood TCRbeta repertoires that made up the dataset. The repertoires were released in a freely available public database meant as a resource for research on the immune response to SARS-CoV-2. The samples were drawn from two sources: the first 160 participants of the ongoing ImmuneRACE study, and over 1,000 subjects contributed by 6 global collaborators. Sample metadata almost always included a de-identified subject ID, COVID-19 status, age in years and sex. Where available, HLA class I and class II types were taken from metadata supplied by the sample provider and were not determined by assay-based typing.

Broader findings and caveats from the paper: The amount of clinical and demographic metadata varied by source and participant and was provided uncurated.

Each collaborating institution followed its own protocols to collect whole blood in K2EDTA tubes. For TCRbeta analysis, collaborators shipped samples in one of three forms: frozen whole blood, isolated PBMCs, or DNA extracted from either of those sample types. TCRbeta CDR3 regions were amplified from genomic DNA by means of the immunoSEQ Assay, a bias-controlled multiplex PCR. The study's processing was this. The number of nucleated cells in each sample was estimated by amplification of reference gene primers within the assay. Sequence reads were collapsed and filtered to measure the absolute abundance of every unique TCRbeta CDR3 rearrangement. For each sample, productive Simpson clonality was calculated as the square root of Simpson's diversity index over productive rearrangements. The clones in this table, taken by TCRdb from immuneACCESS, are in-frame only. Not every clone is retained; where verified, under half of the shortfall comes from an unresolved V gene, and the cause of the rest is unknown. That table is the source of V, J and clone size, and D and trimming were worked out from the DNA. Recorded for this sample are 100,000 to 150,000 clones; 82% of them occurred a single time. The biggest ten clones account for about 4.2% of the sample.

The CDR3 numbers 16 residues from cysteine through phenylalanine. Only CDR3 DNA is held: 48 bases, read in frame from base 1. V was cut back by 5 bases and J by 0 bases, leaving a gap of 16 bases between them. According to the germline V gene, CDR1 reads SGHTA and CDR2 reads FQGNSA. As concerns this clone: What this receptor recognizes is not known. Base quality data are lacking; no much larger clone is found one base away.

The sequencing sample was made of peripheral blood. The receptor was isolated from a woman in her seventies with acute or convalescent COVID-19. The chain couples TRBV7-2 to TRBJ1-2; TRBD1 is a weak D gene call, 5 bases matching. The CDR3 has the sequence CASSLGGGQTNYGYTF. The nucleotides read TGTGCCAGCAGCCTTGGCGGGGGTCAGACTAACTATGGCTACACCTTC.